The clone carrying this T cell receptor beta chain was seen at least ten times. The data stem from a study of regulatory T cells in long-lasting Graves disease. To make TCR beta libraries, researchers used iRepertoire HTBI primers and Arm-PCR of CDR3 regions. TCRdb ran MiXCR on the multiplex PCR reads and lists one entry per CDR3 protein. The profile shows hundreds of thousands of distinct CDR3 sequences, about 14% of them singletons. As for time point: newly diagnosed GD, antithyroid drugs for less than 3 months. The TCR library used RNA extracted from PBMCs. The germline CDR1 and CDR2 sequences are SGHTA and FQGTGA. V shed 5 bases, J shed 4 bases, and the junction held 6 bases outside the gene matches. This CDR3 spans 16 amino acids.

The chain uses TRBV7-3 and TRBJ2-2, with 11 bases fitting TRBD2. The sequencing here drew on peripheral blood mononuclear cells (PBMCs), taken at new diagnosis, from a patient treated with antithyroid drugs. This clonotype was obtained from a female donor with Graves disease. The CDR3 region is CASSKIAGGGTGELFF. CDR3 nucleotides: TGTGCCAGCAGCAAGATAGCGGGAGGGGGCACCGGGGAGCTGTTTTTT.